These 29 T cell receptor beta chains originate from one sample sequenced in a study of blood T cells in healthy people across ages. A second PCR of about 6 to 11 cycles used a sample-barcoded 5' primer and a J-beta primer mix. In TCRdb, the 5' RACE reads were re-called with MiXCR into one record per CDR3 protein. The sample contains 500,000 to 600,000 distinct CDR3 sequences, approximately 25% of which appear only once. The source material was blood. The source is a woman in her seventies in good health.

The chain links TRBV6-2 or TRBV6-3 to TRBJ1-1; 8 nucleotides agree with TRBD1. Germline values: CDR1 MNHEY, CDR2 SVGEGT. Trimming at V came to 11 bases and at J to 4 bases, leaving 9 bases not matched to a gene. The CDR3 extends over 13 amino acids. CDR3 sequence (DNA): TGTGCCGGCCGGCCTGACAGGGGCACTGAAGCTTTCTTT. Protein product: CAGRPDRGTEAFF.

A note on this clonotype: The junction and the germline gene differ at one end; a read error may be behind it. V is TRBV3-1 and J is TRBJ2-7; TRBD1 might be the D (6 bases). Germline-derived CDR1 and CDR2 are LGHDT and YNNKEL (reference sequence). The CDR3 runs 12 residues. This chain's CDR3 is CASSEDQGEQYF. In DNA form, the CDR3 reads TGTGCCAGCAGCGAAGACCAGGGGGAGCAGTACTTC.

This clonotype occurred a few times. The rearrangement links TRBV7-2 to TRBJ1-1; D remains unclear. Germline V gene sequence: CDR1 SGHTA, CDR2 FQGNSA. V was cut by 5 bases and J by 3 bases, with 16 bases left in between. The CDR3 extends over 15 amino acids. CDR3 coding DNA: TGTGCCAGCAGCCCCCACACTCTTACTTACACTGAAGCTTTCTTT. Amino acid sequence: CASSPHTLTYTEAFF.

This rearrangement joins TRBV19 to TRBJ2-5; D is uncertain. The J call may be in error: the DNA end matches TRBJ2-1 better. CDR3 length equals 11 residues. Germline V CDR1 and CDR2: LNHDA, SQIVND (reference sequence). The CDR3 DNA is TGTGCCAGTAGTATGGTGGGTGAGCAGTTCTTC. This codes for CASSMVGEQFF.

This clonotype has at least ten counts. The chain joins TRBV11-3 to TRBJ1-1, with a tentative D call TRBD1 (6 bases). Germline values: CDR1 SGHNT, CDR2 YENEEA. This CDR3 region has 14 residues. The V and J ends lost 4 bases and 1 base respectively, with 10 bases between them. The CDR3 here is CASSSRTENTEAFF. CDR3 coding DNA: TGTGCCAGCAGCTCGAGGACAGAGAACACTGAAGCTTTCTTT.

This clonotype was seen more than once but under ten times. This rearrangement joins TRBV28 to TRBJ2-5; 7 bases match TRBD2. Per germline, CDR1 MDHEN and CDR2 SYDVKM. Trimming took 9 bases from V and 1 from J; bases not matched to a gene: 11. The CDR3 totals 15 residues. Written as DNA, the CDR3 is TGTGCCAGTAGGACGGGGGGATCCTCCCAAGAGACCCAGTACTTC. Translated, it gives CASRTGGSSQETQYF.

This clonotype was counted a few times. The chain recombines TRBV7-9 with TRBJ2-3; no definite D call. Trimming left V 3 bases short and J 6 bases short, with 4 bases between. From germline, CDR1 is SEHNR and CDR2 FQNEAQ (reference sequence). The CDR3 runs 11 residues. The CDR3 loop reads CASSFPDTQYF. As DNA, the CDR3 is TGTGCCAGCAGCTTCCCGGATACGCAGTATTTT.

This clonotype has a handful of counts. The rearrangement uses TRBV6-5 and TRBJ1-1; D is unresolved. V was pared by 0 bases and J by 0 bases, with 17 bases between. This CDR3 has 18 amino acids. Germline V lookup: CDR1 MNHEY, CDR2 SVGAGI. The DNA of the CDR3 is TGTGCCAGCAGTTACTCGATCCCGGGGTCGACTATGAACACTGAAGCTTTCTTT. Its protein product is CASSYSIPGSTMNTEAFF.

This chain links TRBV12-3 or TRBV12-4 with TRBJ2-7, with TRBD2 matching over 12 bases. This CDR3 has 22 amino acids. V was pared by 4 bases and J by 2 bases, with 24 bases of the junction left unmatched. In nucleotides, the CDR3 is TGTGCCAGCAGTTCCGTCGCGGGGACGGGACTAGCGGGCGGAAAATTAACCTACGAGCAGTACTTC. Protein: CASSSVAGTGLAGGKLTYEQYF.

Only a few counts were recorded for this clonotype. The chain couples TRBV12-3 or TRBV12-4 to TRBJ2-5; 8 bases align to TRBD2. The V and J ends lost 8 bases and 1 base, in that order; junction bases with no gene match: 12. CDR3 size: 16 residues. The CDR3, as DNA: TGTGCCAGCGGCCAAAACGAGCGGGGGTTCCAAGAGACCCAGTACTTC. This gives the protein CASGQNERGFQETQYF.

Only a few counts were recorded for this clonotype. This sequence joins TRBV6-6 and TRBJ2-3; D is possibly TRBD2 (6 bases). The CDR3 runs to 12 residues. The V end was cut by 10 bases, the J end by 8 bases, with 16 bases between. In germline, CDR1 is MNHNY, CDR2 SVGAGI (reference sequence). The CDR3 DNA is TGTGCCACCCGACTAGAAGAGGGTACGCAGTATTTT. Its protein is CATRLEEGTQYF.

The gene calls are TRBV20-1 and TRBJ2-3, with D perhaps TRBD1 (6 bases). CDR3 length: 13 amino acids. Germline CDR1 and CDR2: DFQATT and SNEGSKA (reference sequence). Trimming removed 0 bases from V and 4 bases from J, with 8 bases in between. In DNA, the CDR3 is TGCAGTGCTAGAGAGGGACATCCAGATACGCAGTATTTT. It translates to CSAREGHPDTQYF.

The chain carries TRBV18 and TRBJ1-2; no reliable D call. The CDR3 totals 14 residues. V was clipped by 1 base and J by 4 bases, with 10 bases between them. In germline, CDR1 is KGHSH, CDR2 LQKENI. The CDR3 protein is CASSPLSELYGYTF. The CDR3 DNA follows: TGTGCCAGCTCACCACTGTCAGAACTCTATGGCTACACCTTC.

In this sample, this clonotype turned up a few times. This sequence joins TRBV11-2 and TRBJ2-5, with D possibly called TRBD1 or TRBD2 (6 bases each). The DNA end is more similar to TRBJ2-7, so the J call may be wrong. Germline lookup yields CDR1 SGHAT and CDR2 FQNNGV. The CDR3 is 16 residues long. The CDR3 loop reads CASSPGGSQGSYEQYF. In DNA, the CDR3 is TGTGCCAGCAGCCCCGGGGGCTCCCAGGGCTCCTACGAGCAGTACTTC.

This clonotype was detected ten times or more. The genes are TRBV6-5 and TRBJ1-2; maybe TRBD1 (6 bases). V gave up 5 bases and J gave up 8 bases, with 15 bases separating them. Per germline, CDR1 MNHEY and CDR2 SVGAGI. The CDR3 is made up of 13 amino acids. The CDR3 nucleotides read TGTGCCAGCAGTCCTCGACAGGTCCACGGCTACACCTTC. It is translated as CASSPRQVHGYTF.

There are a few counts of this clonotype. V usage is TRBV29-1 and J usage is TRBJ2-7; D may be TRBD1 (6 bases). V lost 4 bases, J lost 4 bases, and 17 bases lay in between. This CDR3 is 14 amino acids long. Germline loops: CDR1 SQVTM, CDR2 ANQGSEA. The CDR3 DNA is TGCAGCGTTGCGCCGTCAGGGGTGGGATACGAGCAGTACTTC. Its translation is CSVAPSGVGYEQYF.

A single count supports this clonotype. The chain is built from TRBV20-1 and TRBJ2-2, with 7 bases identical to TRBD2. There are 19 residues in the CDR3. V was pared by 0 bases and J by 4 bases, with 17 bases of the junction left unmatched. The germline gives CDR1 DFQATT, CDR2 SNEGSKA (reference sequence). The CDR3, as DNA: TGCAGTGCTAGAGACCGGTTGGGAGCTAGCGGCGGGGGCACCGGGGAGCTGTTTTTT. This codes for CSARDRLGASGGGTGELFF.

V is TRBV9 and J is TRBJ1-2, with D hard to call. Germline CDR1 is SGDLS and CDR2 is YYNGEE. The CDR3 is 14 residues long. V lost 9 bases, J lost 4 bases, and 19 bases lay in between. In DNA, the CDR3 is TGTGCCACCACGCCAAGGGCGAGTTCCTATGGCTACACCTTC. This codes for CATTPRASSYGYTF.

The CDR3 spells CSVGEGGRNTIYF. The CDR3 bases are TGCAGCGTGGGAGAAGGGGGGCGAAACACCATATATTTT. The chain recombines TRBV29-1 with TRBJ1-3; D perhaps matches TRBD1 (6 bases). CDR1 and CDR2 (germline): SQVTM, ANQGSEA. CDR3 size: 13 residues. V was pared by 6 bases and J by 5 bases, with 14 bases between.

The V and J genes are TRBV5-1 and TRBJ1-2; D may be TRBD1 (5 bases). V was shortened by 1 base and J by 7 bases, with 17 bases between the two germline ends. Germline CDR1 reads SGHRS; CDR2 reads YFSETQ. This CDR3 contains 15 residues. CDR3 sequence (DNA): TGCGCCAGCAGCTTGTTATCCGGGACGGCCTGTGGCTACACCTTC. Protein: CASSLLSGTACGYTF.

To note about this clonotype: A read error may produce the germline difference seen at one junction end. The chain has TRBV20-1 and TRBJ1-2; no reliable D call. The CDR3 extends over 13 amino acids. Germline V lookup: CDR1 DFQATT, CDR2 SNEGSKA (reference sequence). The CDR3 loop is CSASGLATDGCTF. The CDR3 DNA is TGCAGTGCTAGCGGCCTAGCAACCGATGGCTGCACCTTC.

The genes are TRBV20-1 and TRBJ2-6; no clear D gene. The CDR3 consists of 15 residues. V gave up 0 bases and J gave up 0 bases, with 6 bases separating them. From germline, CDR1 is DFQATT and CDR2 SNEGSKA (reference sequence). CDR3 sequence reads: CSARDNLSGANVLTF. The CDR3 coding sequence is TGCAGTGCTAGAGATAACCTCTCTGGGGCCAACGTCCTGACTTTC.

This clonotype was detected only a few times. Here the CDR3 reads CASSKNLLGHYREQYF. The CDR3 DNA is TGTGCCAGCAGCAAAAACCTTCTTGGACACTATCGGGAGCAGTACTTC. The chain employs TRBV21-1 and TRBJ2-7; TRBD2, the D gene given by the table, was not confirmed from the DNA. TRBV21-1 is termed a pseudogene. CDR3 length: 16 amino acids.

The chain is built from TRBV20-1 and TRBJ1-2; possible D gene TRBD1, 5 bases. V gave up 4 bases and J gave up 1 base, with 10 bases separating them. From germline, CDR1 is DFQATT and CDR2 SNEGSKA (reference sequence). This CDR3 region has 13 residues. CDR3 in amino acids: CSATDRFNYGYTF. The CDR3 DNA sequence: TGCAGTGCTACCGACAGATTTAACTATGGCTACACCTTC.

This chain uses TRBV6-5 with TRBJ1-1, with a weak D call TRBD1 (6 bases). The CDR3 is 16 amino acids. The V and J ends lost 2 bases and 0 bases respectively, with 13 bases between them. CDR1 and CDR2 (germline): MNHEY, SVGAGI. In DNA, the CDR3 is TGTGCCAGCAGTTACCAGGCAGGGGCGATGAACACTGAAGCTTTCTTT. Its translation: CASSYQAGAMNTEAFF.

The rearrangement uses TRBV11-2 and TRBJ1-6; a possible D gene is TRBD1 (5 bases). The V gene lost 5 bases and the J gene lost 14 bases, with 13 bases spanning the gap. Germline V CDR1 and CDR2: SGHAT, FQNNGV. CDR3 length equals 12 residues. CDR3 sequence reads: CASSQGQNALHF. CDR3 nucleotides: TGTGCCAGCAGCCAGGGCCAAAACGCCCTCCACTTT.

J is TRBJ1-5 and V is TRBV30; D call uncertain. Germline loops: CDR1 GTSNPN, CDR2 SVGIG (reference sequence). Trimming removed 0 bases at V and 4 bases at J, with 10 bases between. The CDR3 runs to 14 residues. CDR3 coding DNA: TGTGCCTGGAGTGTTTTGGGCTCGAATCAGCCCCAGCATTTT. Amino acid sequence: CAWSVLGSNQPQHF.

The chain is built from TRBV6-5 and TRBJ1-5, with D hard to call. V lost 2 bases and J lost 7, with 12 bases in between. Looked up from germline, CDR1 is MNHEY and CDR2 is SVGAGI. The CDR3 consists of 14 residues. This CDR3 reads CASSYSGLEQPQHF. The CDR3 DNA reads TGTGCCAGCAGTTACAGTGGCCTAGAACAGCCCCAGCATTTT.

The chain has TRBV30 and TRBJ2-7, with D perhaps matching TRBD2 (6 bases). V shed 5 bases and J shed 7 bases, with 21 bases lying between them. The germline gives CDR1 GTSNPN, CDR2 SVGIG (reference sequence). This CDR3 is built from 14 residues. The CDR3 is CAWSSGSARKEQYF. Here the CDR3 DNA reads TGTGCCTGGTCGAGCGGGTCCGCCAGAAAAGAGCAGTACTTC. Full variable domain (missing parts from reference TRBV30 and TRBJ2-7): SQTIHQWPATLVQPVGSPLSLECTVEGTSNPNLYWYRQAAGRGLQLLFYSVGIGQISSEVPQNLSASRPQDRQFILSSKKLLLSDSGFYLCAWSSGSARKEQYFGPGTRLTVT.